The 17 T cell receptor beta chains given below trace back to one sample, sequenced in a study of blood T cell repertoires in COVID-19. Here immunoSEQ multiplex PCR was the method, and the copy in TCRdb shows in-frame clones only, minus some. This table holds hundreds of thousands of clones, 70% to 90% found once. Sequencing was done on a sample of peripheral blood. All receptors come from a man aged 35 to 55 with acute or convalescent COVID-19.

The chain is built from TRBV30 and TRBJ1-2, with D perhaps TRBD1 (5 bases). Germline assignment: CDR1 GTSNPN and CDR2 SVGIG (reference sequence). The CDR3 spans 12 residues. Trimming pared 5 bases from V and 7 bases from J, leaving 14 bases between. CDR3 in amino acids: CAWARAGSGYTF. The CDR3 DNA reads as TGTGCCTGGGCCAGGGCGGGGAGTGGCTACACCTTC. Complete variable domain (other parts from reference TRBV30 and TRBJ1-2): SQTIHQWPATLVQPVGSPLSLECTVEGTSNPNLYWYRQAAGRGLQLLFYSVGIGQISSEVPQNLSASRPQDRQFILSSKKLLLSDSGFYLCAWARAGSGYTFGSGTRLTVV.

V usage is TRBV18 and J usage is TRBJ2-3; weak D call: TRBD1 (5 bases). Looked up from germline, CDR1 is KGHSH and CDR2 is LQKENI. The CDR3 loop spans 16 amino acids. Trimming left V 0 bases short and J 0 bases short, with 10 bases between. For the CDR3, the DNA is TGTGCCAGCTCACCACCGGCAGGGCTCAGCACAGATACGCAGTATTTT. Translation: CASSPPAGLSTDTQYF. Full variable domain (remainder filled in from reference TRBV18 and TRBJ2-3): NAGVMQNPRHLVRRRGQEARLRCSPMKGHSHVYWYRQLPEEGLKFMVYLQKENIIDESGMPKERFSAEFPKEGPSILRIQQVVRGDSAAYFCASSPPAGLSTDTQYFGPGTRLTVL.

CDR3 region: CASSFGAATNEKLFF. The CDR3 DNA sequence: TGCGCCAGCAGCTTCGGAGCCGCAACTAATGAAAAACTGTTTTTT. The rearrangement uses TRBV5-1 and TRBJ1-4; D unresolved. V gave up 2 bases and J gave up 0 bases, with 8 bases separating them. The CDR3 loop spans 15 amino acids. Germline lookup yields CDR1 SGHRS and CDR2 YFSETQ. Full variable domain (missing parts from reference TRBV5-1 and TRBJ1-4): KAGVTQTPRYLIKTRGQQVTLSCSPISGHRSVSWYQQTPGQGLQFLFEYFSETQRNKGNFPGRFSGRQFSNSRSEMNVSTLELGDSALYLCASSFGAATNEKLFFGSGTQLSVL.

This sequence joins TRBV27 and TRBJ2-3, with 10 nucleotides matching TRBD2. This CDR3 is 14 amino acids long. V was clipped by 3 bases and J by 9 bases; unmatched bases: 6. Germline V lookup: CDR1 MNHEY, CDR2 SMNVEV (reference sequence). CDR3 protein: CASSFGAGGQTQYF. In DNA, the CDR3 is TGTGCCAGCAGTTTTGGAGCGGGGGGGCAAACGCAGTATTTT.

V is TRBV5-4 and J is TRBJ1-1; D possibly corresponds to TRBD1 (6 bases). Trimming stripped 3 bases from V and 5 bases from J, with 17 bases between. Germline lookup yields CDR1 SGHNT and CDR2 YYREEE (reference sequence). The length of the CDR3 is 15 residues. The DNA for the CDR3 is TGTGCCAGCAGCTCCAATTACAGGGTGGAGACTGAAGCTTTCTTT. It specifies CASSSNYRVETEAFF.

The chain combines TRBV15 with TRBJ2-2; possible D gene TRBD2, 5 bases. This CDR3 has 17 residues. The germline V gene has CDR1 LNHNV and CDR2 YYDKDF (reference sequence). The V end was cut by 0 bases, the J end by 1 base, with 12 bases between. CDR3 DNA: TGTGCCACCAGCAGAGATCCCGGTGGAGGGAACACCGGGGAGCTGTTTTTT. Encoded protein: CATSRDPGGGNTGELFF.

This chain uses TRBV30 with TRBJ1-5, with D possibly being TRBD1 (6 bases). Germline assignment: CDR1 GTSNPN and CDR2 SVGIG (reference sequence). V lost 3 bases, J lost 6 bases, and 18 bases lay in between. The CDR3 runs 15 residues. The CDR3: CAWSVGQPGAQPQHF. The CDR3 bases are TGTGCCTGGAGCGTCGGACAGCCTGGGGCTCAGCCCCAGCATTTT.

The chain links TRBV27 to TRBJ1-2, with 8 bases identical to TRBD1. V shed 7 bases and J 4 bases; nucleotides not matched to a gene: 11. Per the germline V gene, CDR1 is MNHEY and CDR2 is SMNVEV (reference sequence). CDR3 length: 15 amino acids. This CDR3 reads CASNPGQGLAYGYTF. As DNA, the CDR3 is TGTGCCAGCAACCCCGGACAGGGATTGGCCTATGGCTACACCTTC.

V usage is TRBV12-3 or TRBV12-4 and J usage is TRBJ2-1; 7 bases line up with TRBD2. After removal of 6 bases from V and 16 bases from J, the junction contained 15 bases not matched to a gene. The CDR3 is 13 amino acids. This chain's CDR3 is CASSSHTLAAAFF. DNA of the CDR3: TGTGCCAGCAGCTCCCATACTCTAGCGGCGGCTTTCTTC.

The V call is TRBV12-3 or TRBV12-4, the J call TRBJ1-5; no clear D. This CDR3 region has 13 residues. Trimming removed 3 bases at V and 7 bases at J, with 10 bases between. The CDR3 protein is CASSFLRLQPQHF. The CDR3 bases are TGTGCCAGCAGTTTTTTGCGGTTACAGCCCCAGCATTTT.

The J gene is TRBJ2-2, the V gene TRBV13; D is ambiguous. The CDR3 consists of 15 residues. CDR1 PRHDT and CDR2 FYEKMQ come from the germline V gene (reference sequence). V lost 2 bases to trimming and J lost 6 bases, with 13 bases between them. Written as DNA, the CDR3 is TGTGCCAGCAGCTTAAGACAAAGCTATGCCGGGGAGCTGTTTTTT. The encoded protein is CASSLRQSYAGELFF.

This chain joins TRBV28 and TRBJ2-7; perhaps TRBD2 as D (5 bases). CDR1 and CDR2 (germline): MDHEN, SYDVKM. The CDR3 runs to 11 residues. The germline V and J ends were trimmed by 2 bases and 6 bases, with 5 bases remaining between them. CDR3 DNA: TGTGCCAGCAGTTTAACTAGCGAGCAGTACTTC. It specifies CASSLTSEQYF.

The CDR3 reads CATSRDTRVFGEQYF. CDR3 sequence (DNA): TGTGCCACCAGCAGAGATACACGGGTTTTTGGCGAGCAGTACTTC. The gene calls are TRBV15 and TRBJ2-7; no definite D call. Germline CDR1 reads LNHNV; CDR2 reads YYDKDF (reference sequence). Trimming removed 0 bases at V and 6 bases at J, with 15 bases between. The CDR3 extends over 15 amino acids.

J is TRBJ2-7 and V is TRBV4-1, with D maybe TRBD1 (5 bases). Trimming cost V 0 bases and J 2 bases, with 11 bases left between them. Germline CDR1 MGHRA, CDR2 YSYEKL. The CDR3 totals 15 residues. In DNA form, the CDR3 reads TGCGCCAGCAGCCAAGATCTTGAGACAGCCTACGAGCAGTACTTC. It specifies CASSQDLETAYEQYF.

The chain recombines TRBV29-1 with TRBJ2-7, with 9 bases identical to TRBD2. This CDR3 contains 15 residues. Per the germline V gene, CDR1 is SQVTM and CDR2 is ANQGSEA. V shed 4 bases and J 1 base; nucleotides not matched to a gene: 8. The CDR3 nucleotides read TGCAGCGTTGGAGGGACTAGCCACCAATCCTACGAGCAGTACTTC. It is translated as CSVGGTSHQSYEQYF.

This chain connects TRBV5-4 to TRBJ1-1; no firm D call. This CDR3 comprises 15 residues. The germline V gene encodes CDR1 SGHNT and CDR2 YYREEE (reference sequence). Trimming stripped 0 bases from V and 0 bases from J, with 9 bases between. CDR3 DNA sequence: TGTGCCAGCAGCTTGGACACAGAACTGAACACTGAAGCTTTCTTT. Residues: CASSLDTELNTEAFF.

The chain employs TRBV7-9 and TRBJ1-1, with 7 nucleotides matching TRBD1. Germline V CDR1 and CDR2: SEHNR, FQNEAQ (reference sequence). J lost 4 bases, V lost 6 bases, and 5 bases had no gene match. This CDR3 spans 13 amino acids. The CDR3 protein is CASSYRGGTEAFF. CDR3 sequence (DNA): TGTGCCAGCAGTTACAGGGGCGGCACTGAAGCTTTCTTT.